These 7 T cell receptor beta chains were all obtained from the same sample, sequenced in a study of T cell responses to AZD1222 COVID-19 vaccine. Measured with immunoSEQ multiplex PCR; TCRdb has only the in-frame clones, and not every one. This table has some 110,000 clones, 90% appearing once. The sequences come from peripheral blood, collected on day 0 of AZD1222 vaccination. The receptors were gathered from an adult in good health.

CDR3 in amino acids: CASSGTGQGSYEQYF. The DNA of the CDR3 is TGTGCCAGCAGCGGAACCGGGCAGGGGTCCTACGAGCAGTACTTC. The rearrangement links TRBV7-2 to TRBJ2-7; tentative D call: TRBD1 (6 bases). V lost 5 bases to trimming and J lost 1 base, with 15 bases between them. CDR1 is SGHTA, CDR2 FQGNSA, per germline. The CDR3 is 15 amino acids. The full variable domain, with the rest looked up from reference TRBV7-2 and TRBJ2-7, is GAGVSQSPSNKVTEKGKDVELRCDPISGHTALYWYRQSLGQGLEFLIYFQGNSAPDKSGLPSDRFSAERTGGSVSTLTIQRTQQEDSAVYLCASSGTGQGSYEQYFGPGTRLTVT.

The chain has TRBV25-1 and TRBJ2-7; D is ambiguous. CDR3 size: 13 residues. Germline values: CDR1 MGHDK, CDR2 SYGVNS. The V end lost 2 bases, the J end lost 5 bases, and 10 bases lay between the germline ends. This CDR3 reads CASSEVVLDEQYF. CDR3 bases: TGTGCCAGCAGTGAAGTTGTTTTGGACGAGCAGTACTTC.

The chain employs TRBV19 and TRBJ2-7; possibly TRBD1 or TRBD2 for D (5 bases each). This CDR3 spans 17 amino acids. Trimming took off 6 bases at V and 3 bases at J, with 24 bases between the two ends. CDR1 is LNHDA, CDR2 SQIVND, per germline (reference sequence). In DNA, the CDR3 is TGTGCCAGTAGCACCCCCTCGGGGACGGGCCGGGGCTACGAGCAGTACTTC. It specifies CASSTPSGTGRGYEQYF.

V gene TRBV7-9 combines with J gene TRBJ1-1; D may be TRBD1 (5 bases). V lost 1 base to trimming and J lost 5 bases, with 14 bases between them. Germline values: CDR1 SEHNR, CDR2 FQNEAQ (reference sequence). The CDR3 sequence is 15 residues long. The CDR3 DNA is TGTGCCAGCAGCTTAGTAGCGGGGGAGGGAACTGAAGCTTTCTTT. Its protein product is CASSLVAGEGTEAFF.

Here the CDR3 reads CASSDFFGGNTGELFF. The DNA for the CDR3 is TGTGCCAGCAGCGACTTTTTCGGGGGGAACACCGGGGAGCTGTTTTTT. J is TRBJ2-2 and V is TRBV6-2 or TRBV6-3; weak D call: TRBD2 (6 bases). The germline gives CDR1 MNHEY, CDR2 SVGEGT. V lost 6 bases to trimming and J lost 1 base, with 15 bases between them. The CDR3 is made up of 16 amino acids.

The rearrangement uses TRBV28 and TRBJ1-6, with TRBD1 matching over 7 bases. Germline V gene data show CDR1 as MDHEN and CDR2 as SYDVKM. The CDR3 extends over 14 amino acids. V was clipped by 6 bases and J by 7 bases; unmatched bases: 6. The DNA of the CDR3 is TGTGCCAGCAGAGGGGGACAGCGAAATTCACCCCTCCACTTT. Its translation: CASRGGQRNSPLHF. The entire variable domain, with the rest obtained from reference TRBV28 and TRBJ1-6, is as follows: DVKVTQSSRYLVKRTGEKVFLECVQDMDHENMFWYRQDPGLGLRLIYFSYDVKMKEKGDIPEGYSVSREKKERFSLILESASTNQTSMYLCASRGGQRNSPLHFGNGTRLTVT.

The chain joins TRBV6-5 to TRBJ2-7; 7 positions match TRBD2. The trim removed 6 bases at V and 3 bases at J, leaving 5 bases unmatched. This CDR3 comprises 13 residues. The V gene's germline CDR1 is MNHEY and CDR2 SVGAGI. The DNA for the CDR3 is TGTGCCAGCAGCCGCCCGGGAGGCTACGAGCAGTACTTC. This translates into CASSRPGGYEQYF.